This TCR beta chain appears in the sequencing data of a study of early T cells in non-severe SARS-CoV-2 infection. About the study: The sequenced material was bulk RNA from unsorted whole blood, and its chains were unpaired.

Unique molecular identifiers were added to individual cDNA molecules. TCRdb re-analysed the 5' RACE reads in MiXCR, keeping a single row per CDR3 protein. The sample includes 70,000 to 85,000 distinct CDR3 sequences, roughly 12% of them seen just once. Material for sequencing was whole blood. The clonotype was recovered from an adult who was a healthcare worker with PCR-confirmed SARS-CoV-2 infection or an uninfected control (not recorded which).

CDR3 coding DNA: TGTGCCAGCAGTAGGGACCCCGGATCCGGGGAGCTGTTTTTT. This sequence encodes CASSRDPGSGELFF. This chain connects TRBV6-1 to TRBJ2-2; possibly TRBD1 or TRBD2 for D (5 bases each). The CDR3 length is 14 residues. The V end lost 5 bases, the J end lost 6 bases, and 13 bases lay between the germline ends. The germline gives CDR1 MNHNS, CDR2 SASEGT.